A selection of T cell receptor beta chains follows, all from one sample in a study of OX40 agonist ivuxolimab in advanced cancers. The table came from immunoSEQ multiplex PCR; TCRdb's copy has only in-frame clones and leaves some out. The sample records around 80,000 clones, around 86% being singletons. The sample consisted of CD4+ or CD8+ T cells sorted from blood, taken in a trial of the OX40 agonist ivuxolimab. These receptors all stem from an adult with an advanced solid tumor such as melanoma, head and neck, liver or kidney cancer. The CDR3 runs from the conserved cysteine through the conserved F or W. Fields, in order: clone size, J gene, D gene, V gene, CDR3 protein, CDR3 DNA. The D gene is left open where the match is weak. Rows give clone size only sometimes, using once, few, many, or a class for an expanded clone.

NA	TRBJ2-1	TRBD1	TRBV5-5	CASSFSGQSYNEQFF	TGTGCCAGCAGCTTTTCGGGACAGTCCTACAATGAGCAGTTCTTC
NA	TRBJ1-1	NA	TRBV11-2	CASSLAGGVNTEAFF	TGTGCCAGCAGCTTAGCCGGAGGGGTAAACACTGAAGCTTTCTTT
NA	TRBJ1-6	TRBD1	TRBV5-1	CASSPGTEDSPLHF	TGCGCCAGCAGCCCCGGGACAGAGGATTCACCCCTCCACTTT
NA	TRBJ1-6	NA	TRBV5-1	CASSLKTGNSPLHF	TGCGCCAGCAGCTTAAAGACAGGAAATTCACCCCTCCACTTT
NA	TRBJ1-4	NA	TRBV6-6	CASRGSTNEKLFF	TGTGCCAGCAGGGGATCCACTAATGAAAAACTGTTTTTT
NA	TRBJ2-7	TRBD1	TRBV7-2	CASTKETGAYEQYF	TGTGCCAGCACCAAGGAGACAGGGGCTTACGAGCAGTACTTC
NA	TRBJ2-5	NA	TRBV6-5	CASSKGETQYF	TGTGCCAGCAGCAAGGGGGAGACCCAGTACTTC
NA	TRBJ1-1	NA	TRBV2	CASTSMATNTEAFF	TGTGCCAGCACCTCTATGGCGACGAACACTGAAGCTTTCTTT
NA	TRBJ2-2	NA	TRBV2	CASSEGLRRGTGELFF	TGTGCCAGCAGTGAAGGTCTCCGCCGTGGCACCGGGGAGCTGTTTTTT
NA	TRBJ1-1	TRBD1	TRBV10-3	CAIGTGREAFF	TGTGCCATTGGGACAGGCCGAGAAGCTTTCTTT
NA	TRBJ2-3	TRBD2	TRBV9	CASSVGGGRVSDTQYF	TGTGCCAGCAGCGTAGGGGGCGGGAGAGTGTCAGATACGCAGTATTTT
few	TRBJ1-2	TRBD1	TRBV7-6	CASSRRQGNYGYTF	TGTGCCAGCAGCCGTCGACAGGGCAACTATGGCTACACCTTC
NA	TRBJ1-5	NA	TRBV18	CASSPDDNQPQHF	TGTGCCAGCTCACCGGATGACAATCAGCCCCAGCATTTT
NA	TRBJ1-2	TRBD1	TRBV28	CASSRTGPYGYTF	TGTGCCAGCAGCAGGACAGGACCCTATGGCTACACCTTC
NA	TRBJ2-7	NA	TRBV27	CASSTGKTYEQYF	TGTGCCAGCAGTACAGGGAAAACCTACGAGCAGTACTTC
NA	TRBJ1-1	NA	TRBV6-1	CASSTQTTANTEAFF	TGTGCCAGCAGTACTCAAACGACAGCGAACACTGAAGCTTTCTTT
few	TRBJ2-1	TRBD2	TRBV28	CASKTSGPYNEQFF	TGTGCCAGCAAGACTAGCGGACCTTACAATGAGCAGTTCTTC
NA	TRBJ1-6	TRBD1	TRBV28	CASSPRGQGVPPLHF	TGTGCCAGCAGTCCTCGGGGACAGGGGGTTCCACCCCTCCACTTT
few	TRBJ2-3	TRBD2	TRBV6-6	CATGTSGSGDTQYF	TGTGCCACCGGGACTAGCGGGAGTGGAGATACGCAGTATTTT
NA	TRBJ1-5	NA	TRBV28	CASSRTGRQPQHF	TGTGCCAGCAGTCGGACGGGACGGCAGCCCCAGCATTTT
once	TRBJ2-2	NA	TRBV7-6	CASSLGSSGAGELFF	TGTGCCAGCAGCTTAGGGTCCTCGGGGGCCGGGGAGCTGTTTTTT
few	TRBJ2-3	NA	TRBV11-2	CASSLVRERDTQYF	TGTGCCAGCAGCTTAGTTCGGGAGAGGGATACGCAGTATTTT
NA	TRBJ2-7	TRBD2	TRBV7-9	CASSLENTAGGARYEQYF	TGTGCCAGCAGCTTAGAGAATACCGCGGGGGGAGCTAGGTACGAGCAGTACTTC
NA	TRBJ1-2	NA	TRBV11-2	CASSLDYRSSNGYTF	TGTGCCAGCAGCTTAGATTATCGCAGTTCCAATGGCTACACCTTC
once	TRBJ1-1	NA	TRBV5-5	CASSQYMAAMNTEAFF	TGTGCCAGCAGCCAATACATGGCAGCCATGAACACTGAAGCTTTCTTT
NA	TRBJ2-3	NA	TRBV2	CASRANTDTQYF	TGTGCCAGCAGAGCTAACACAGATACGCAGTATTTT
NA	TRBJ2-5	NA	TRBV7-2	CASSPPDRKETQYF	TGTGCCAGCAGCCCCCCCGACAGGAAAGAGACCCAGTACTTC
NA	TRBJ1-1	NA	TRBV30	CAWSSRRHGNTEAFF	TGTGCCTGGAGCTCCCGGAGGCACGGGAACACTGAAGCTTTCTTT
NA	TRBJ1-2	NA	TRBV9	CASSVEGRGYGYTF	TGTGCCAGCAGCGTAGAGGGCAGGGGCTATGGCTACACCTTC
NA	TRBJ2-5	TRBD1	TRBV4-3	CASSQETGGSETQYF	TGCGCCAGCAGCCAAGAGACAGGGGGCTCAGAGACCCAGTACTTC
NA	TRBJ2-3	TRBD2	TRBV30	CASLRLAGVGDTQYF	TGTGCCTCTCTACGACTAGCGGGAGTAGGGGATACGCAGTATTTT
NA	TRBJ1-1	NA	TRBV7-8	CASSLGAGGTEAFF	TGTGCCAGCAGCTTAGGGGCGGGTGGCACTGAAGCTTTCTTT
NA	TRBJ2-1	NA	TRBV5-1	CASSSLIKGPNEQFF	TGCGCCAGCAGCTCATTGATTAAAGGGCCCAATGAGCAGTTCTTC
NA	TRBJ1-2	NA	TRBV2	CASSRGSYGYTF	TGTGCCAGCAGCAGGGGCAGCTATGGCTACACCTTC
NA	TRBJ1-5	NA	TRBV18	CASSTYKGEPQHF	TGTGCCAGCTCTACTTATAAAGGGGAGCCCCAGCATTTT
NA	TRBJ2-7	TRBD1	TRBV9	CASSPGQGQYEQYF	TGTGCCAGCAGTCCGGGACAGGGGCAATACGAGCAGTACTTC
NA	TRBJ1-3	TRBD1	TRBV11-3	CASSRTGAADTIYF	TGTGCCAGCAGCAGGACAGGGGCGGCAGACACCATATATTTT
NA	TRBJ2-6	NA	TRBV6-6	CASSRESGSGANVLTF	TGTGCCAGCAGTCGCGAGAGTGGGTCTGGGGCCAACGTCCTGACTTTC
NA	TRBJ2-3	TRBD2	TRBV4-1	CASSQGLAANTDTQYF	TGCGCCAGCAGCCAAGGACTAGCGGCAAACACAGATACGCAGTATTTT
NA	TRBJ2-6	TRBD1	TRBV19	CASSRQGAPAGANVLTF	TGTGCCAGTAGTCGACAGGGGGCGCCTGCTGGGGCCAACGTCCTGACTTTC
NA	TRBJ2-1	TRBD2	TRBV7-2	CASSLRSGGASYNEQFF	TGTGCCAGCAGCTTGAGGAGCGGGGGAGCGTCCTACAATGAGCAGTTCTTC
NA	TRBJ1-1	NA	TRBV11-2	CASSERPGATEAFF	TGTGCCAGCAGCGAACGCCCGGGTGCCACTGAAGCTTTCTTT
NA	TRBJ2-5	TRBD2	TRBV10-1	CASSPGLAGGQETQYF	TGCGCCAGCAGTCCCGGACTAGCGGGGGGACAAGAGACCCAGTACTTC
NA	TRBJ2-5	NA	TRBV11-2	CASSRFRETQYF	TGTGCCAGCAGCAGATTCCGAGAGACCCAGTACTTC
NA	TRBJ1-5	NA	TRBV7-2	CASSFHSLSNQPQHF	TGTGCCAGCAGTTTTCACAGCCTTAGCAATCAGCCCCAGCATTTT
NA	TRBJ2-7	TRBD1	TRBV7-2	CASSTRDSEYF	TGTGCCAGCAGCACACGGGACAGTGAGTACTTC
NA	TRBJ2-5	NA	TRBV28	CASSTPGTTGETQYF	TGTGCCAGCAGTACGCCCGGGACAACTGGGGAGACCCAGTACTTC
NA	TRBJ2-7	NA	TRBV7-8	CASSLAAGSTYEQYF	TGTGCCAGCAGCTTAGCGGCAGGGTCGACCTACGAGCAGTACTTC
NA	TRBJ2-3	TRBD1	TRBV7-9	CASSLYGDRGSDTQYF	TGTGCCAGCAGCTTATATGGGGACAGGGGCTCAGATACGCAGTATTTT
NA	TRBJ2-3	TRBD1	TRBV5-1	CASTWTGSDTQYF	TGCGCCAGCACCTGGACAGGGTCAGATACGCAGTATTTT
NA	TRBJ1-2	NA	TRBV6-5	CASSSTGGLNYGYTF	TGTGCCAGCAGTTCCACGGGGGGGCTGAACTATGGCTACACCTTC